The rows below give T cell receptor beta chains drawn from one sample of a study of a mutant IDH1 vaccine in newly diagnosed glioma. TCRdb keeps only in-frame clones here, not all; method: immunoSEQ multiplex PCR. The sample shows 31,000 or so clones, roughly 86% of them seen only once. These TCRs' antigens remain unknown. This sample comprised PBMCs, obtained from a glioma patient whose treatment included an IDH1 peptide vaccine. Receptors were obtained from a man between 25 and 39 years old with glioma. Each CDR3 is given with its conserved first and last residue. D genes are given only for firm matches. The size of a clone is reported for some rows only, either as once, few or many, or as a class for expanded clones.

TRBV6-1	TRBJ1-4	-	-	TGTGCCAGCAGTCCCTCGGGGGGGACTAATGAAAAACTGTTTTTT	CASSPSGGTNEKLFF
TRBV6-1	TRBJ2-5	TRBD2	-	TGTGCCAGCAGTGAGGTTGGACTAGCGGGCCAAGAGACCCAGTACTTC	CASSEVGLAGQETQYF
TRBV2	TRBJ2-7	TRBD2	-	TGTGCCAGCAGTGATTTAGCGGGAGGATCCTACGAGCAGTACTTC	CASSDLAGGSYEQYF
TRBV19	TRBJ1-2	-	-	TGTGCCAGTAGTATAGATCTATACCCCCGAGAGGGGGGCTATGGCTACACCTTC	CASSIDLYPREGGYGYTF
TRBV7-2	TRBJ1-4	TRBD1	-	TGTGCCAGCAGCTTAGCGGGGACAGGGGCTGAAAAACTGTTTTTT	CASSLAGTGAEKLFF
TRBV14	TRBJ2-1	-	-	TGTGCCAGCAGCCCAGGGGGGAGTGAGCAGTTCTTC	CASSPGGSEQFF
TRBV25-1	TRBJ2-3	-	-	TGTGCCAGCAGGCAAGGGGGCACAGATACGCAGTATTTT	CASRQGGTDTQYF
TRBV2	TRBJ2-3	TRBD1	-	TGTGCCAGCAGTGAACAGGGGGCCTCAGATACGCAGTATTTT	CASSEQGASDTQYF
TRBV7-2	TRBJ2-2	-	-	TGTGCCAGCAGCTTACTCGGCGGCCCCGGGGGCGGGGAGCTGTTTTTT	CASSLLGGPGGGELFF
TRBV25-1	TRBJ2-2	-	-	TGTGCCAGCAGTGGAAGGTCGAACACCGGGGAGCTGTTTTTT	CASSGRSNTGELFF
TRBV6-5	TRBJ2-6	TRBD2	-	TGTGCCAGCTTCGGGGGGGCTGGGGCCAACGTCCTGACTTTC	CASFGGAGANVLTF
TRBV13	TRBJ2-1	TRBD2	-	TGTGCCAGCAGCTCGACGGGACTAGCGAGTTACAATGAGCAGTTCTTC	CASSSTGLASYNEQFF
TRBV5-8	TRBJ1-2	-	-	TGTGCCAGCAGCTTGGACAGTGCTGGCTACACCTTC	CASSLDSAGYTF
TRBV19	TRBJ1-1	-	-	TGTGCCAGTAGTGCTAGACAGGCTACGACTGAAGCTTTCTTT	CASSARQATTEAFF
TRBV5-1	TRBJ1-3	-	-	TGCGCCAGCAGCTTGACGATGGCTGGAAACACCATATATTTT	CASSLTMAGNTIYF
TRBV21-1	TRBJ1-1	-	-	TGTGCCAGCAGCAACTCCCGGACAGACAACTTGAACACTGAAGCTTTCTTT	CASSNSRTDNLNTEAFF
TRBV5-1	TRBJ2-7	-	-	TGCGCCAGCAGCTCCCAGGGTTACGAGCAGTACTTC	CASSSQGYEQYF
TRBV2	TRBJ1-3	-	-	TGTGCCAGCAGGCCCCTAACCGGAAACACCATATATTTT	CASRPLTGNTIYF
TRBV10-3	TRBJ1-2	-	few	TGTGCCATCAACACAGGCAACTATGGCTACACCTTC	CAINTGNYGYTF
TRBV30	TRBJ2-7	TRBD1	-	TGTGCCTGGAGTAGGGGGACAGGAGCCTACGAGCAGTACTTC	CAWSRGTGAYEQYF
TRBV29-1	TRBJ1-1	-	-	TGCAGCGTTGGGGACCGCGGAGCTTTCTTT	CSVGDRGAFF
TRBV27	TRBJ2-7	-	-	TGTGCCAGCAGTTTAAAGGACAATTACGAGCAGTACTTC	CASSLKDNYEQYF
TRBV29-1	TRBJ1-2	-	few	TGCAGCGTTGCAGGATACTATGGCTACACCTTC	CSVAGYYGYTF
TRBV5-1	TRBJ2-1	-	-	TGCGCCAGCAGCGGGGCCTACAATGAGCAGTTCTTC	CASSGAYNEQFF
TRBV6-1	TRBJ2-7	-	-	TGTGCCATCCATGGGCCTATCTCCTACGAGCAGTACTTC	CAIHGPISYEQYF
TRBV7-9	TRBJ1-5	TRBD1	-	TGTGCCAGCAGCATCGGACAGGGCCGCAATCAGCCCCAGCATTTT	CASSIGQGRNQPQHF
TRBV30	TRBJ1-1	TRBD1	-	TGTGCCTTAGGACAGGGGGCGAGGACTGAAGCTTTCTTT	CALGQGARTEAFF
TRBV21-1	TRBJ1-1	-	few	TGTGCCAGCAGCACTGGGGACAGGGCTTCCACTGAAGCTTTCTTT	CASSTGDRASTEAFF
TRBV19	TRBJ1-5	-	-	TGTGCCAGTAGTATAGCCTTTTGGGATCAGCCCCAGCATTTT	CASSIAFWDQPQHF
TRBV25-1	TRBJ2-3	-	-	TGTGCCAGCAGTGAGGGCGGGACAGATACGCAGTATTTT	CASSEGGTDTQYF
TRBV27	TRBJ2-2	-	-	TGTGCCAGCAGTTATTTCAGGGGATTTACGAACACCGGGGAGCTGTTTTTT	CASSYFRGFTNTGELFF
TRBV5-1	TRBJ2-2	-	-	TGCGCCAGCAGGGGGGACTCCCTACAACCTGGGGAGCTGTTTTTT	CASRGDSLQPGELFF
TRBV5-1	TRBJ1-4	-	-	TGCGCCAGCAGCTTAGGGGTGGGGTCAAGTGAAAAACTGTTTTTT	CASSLGVGSSEKLFF
TRBV5-1	TRBJ2-3	TRBD1	-	TGCGCCAGCAGAGAGGGGGCTGATACGCAGTATTTT	CASREGADTQYF
TRBV6-5	TRBJ2-7	TRBD1	-	TGTGCCAGCAGCCCGACAGGGGGCCACTCCTACGAGCAGTACTTC	CASSPTGGHSYEQYF
TRBV2	TRBJ1-1	-	few	TGTGCCAGCACCAGGGGTGCGGCTTTCTTT	CASTRGAAFF
TRBV7-9	TRBJ2-7	TRBD1	-	TGTGCCAGCAGCTTGGAACCGGGACAGGGGGCCGTCGAGCAGTACTTC	CASSLEPGQGAVEQYF
TRBV6-1	TRBJ2-7	-	-	TGTGCCAGCAGTGAAAAACAGAACTACGAGCAGTACTTC	CASSEKQNYEQYF
TRBV6-1	TRBJ2-2	TRBD1	-	TGTGCCAGCAGCCTGGGACAGGGAAACACCGGGGAGCTGTTTTTT	CASSLGQGNTGELFF
TRBV5-1	TRBJ2-1	TRBD1	-	TGCGCCAGCAGCCTTGGACAGGTTTCGGATGAGCAGTTCTTC	CASSLGQVSDEQFF
TRBV5-1	TRBJ1-1	-	-	TGCGCCAGCAGCTTGGACCAGTTTGAAGCTTTCTTT	CASSLDQFEAFF
TRBV7-6	TRBJ2-5	-	-	TGTGCCAGCAGCTCCCGGTCCTTAGGGGAGACCCAGTACTTC	CASSSRSLGETQYF
TRBV4-1	TRBJ1-5	-	-	TGCGCCAGCAGCCAGGATACAGCGGCGGGCAATCAGCCCCAGCATTTT	CASSQDTAAGNQPQHF
TRBV10-3	TRBJ2-4	-	-	TGTGCCATCAGTGAGTCGGGTCTCGGAACAAACATTCAGTACTTC	CAISESGLGTNIQYF
TRBV7-9	TRBJ1-1	-	-	TGTGCCAGCAGCATACGTCCCGGGACTCCATTGAACACTGAAGCTTTCTTT	CASSIRPGTPLNTEAFF
TRBV30	TRBJ2-6	-	-	TGTGCCTGGATTGGACTCACAGCTGGGGCCAACGTCCTGACTTTC	CAWIGLTAGANVLTF
TRBV25-1	TRBJ2-2	TRBD1	-	TGTGCCAGCAGTGATCCAAGGACAGGGGCCAGGGAGCTGTTTTTT	CASSDPRTGARELFF
TRBV27	TRBJ1-2	TRBD1	few	TGTGCCAGCAGTTCCATCCGGACAGGGAACTATGGCTACACCTTC	CASSSIRTGNYGYTF
TRBV30	TRBJ1-1	TRBD1	-	TGTGCCTGGAGCGAAGCAGGGGGAGGAGGGACTGAAGCTTTCTTT	CAWSEAGGGGTEAFF
TRBV5-1	TRBJ1-2	-	-	TGCGCCAGCAGCTTGGAAGCAGCAAGCTATGGCTACACCTTC	CASSLEAASYGYTF
TRBV5-1	TRBJ1-1	TRBD1	-	TGCGCCAGCAGCCCACTCCGGACAGGGTGGGCGAACACTGAAGCTTTCTTT	CASSPLRTGWANTEAFF
TRBV5-4	TRBJ2-7	TRBD1	-	TGTGCCAGCAGCTTGGGACAGGGTCGCGAGCAGTACTTC	CASSLGQGREQYF
TRBV7-9	TRBJ1-1	-	-	TGTGCCAGCAGCCCACCGCCCGGGGTTAATCTTGAAGCTTTCTTT	CASSPPPGVNLEAFF